This T cell receptor (beta chain) was identified during a study of blood T cell repertoires in COVID-19. Overall study: There were acute and convalescent COVID-19 samples, and they came from the United States, Italy and Spain. The analysed material was cDNA or gDNA that came from T cells, B-cell-depleted T cells, or PBMCs.

Recruitment covered about two dozen US areas and drew participants whose ages spanned about 18 to 100 years. Exposed enrollees had met someone with a PCR-confirmed or clinician-diagnosed COVID-19 case at some point within the 2 weeks before study entry. Some clones are missing from TCRdb's copy, which holds only in-frame ones; the method was immunoSEQ multiplex PCR. The data hold over 200,000 clones, with 80% to 90% observed a single time. The CDR3 runs to 14 residues. Trimming cost V 3 bases and J 4 bases; bases outside gene matches: 2. Looked up from germline, CDR1 is LNHNV and CDR2 is YYDKDF (reference sequence). This clone occurred once.

The sample consisted of PBMCs or T cells enriched from blood (not recorded which). The J gene is TRBJ1-2, the V gene TRBV15; 10 bases match TRBD1. The sequence derives from a woman aged 30 to 39 who had been exposed to COVID-19. CDR3 sequence: CATSRDRGGYGYTF. CDR3 DNA: TGTGCCACCAGCAGGGACAGGGGGGGCTATGGCTACACCTTC.